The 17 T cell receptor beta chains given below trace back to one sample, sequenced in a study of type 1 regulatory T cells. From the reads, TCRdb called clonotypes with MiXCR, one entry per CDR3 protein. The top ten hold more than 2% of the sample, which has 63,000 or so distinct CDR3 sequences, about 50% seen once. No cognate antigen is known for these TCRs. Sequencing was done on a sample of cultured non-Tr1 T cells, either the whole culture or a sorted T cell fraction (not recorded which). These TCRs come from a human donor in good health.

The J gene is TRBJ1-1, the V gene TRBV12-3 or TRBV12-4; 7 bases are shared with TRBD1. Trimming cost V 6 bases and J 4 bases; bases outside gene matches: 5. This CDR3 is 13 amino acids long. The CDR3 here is CASRRQGGTEAFF. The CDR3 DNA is TGTGCCAGCAGACGACAGGGAGGCACTGAAGCTTTCTTT.

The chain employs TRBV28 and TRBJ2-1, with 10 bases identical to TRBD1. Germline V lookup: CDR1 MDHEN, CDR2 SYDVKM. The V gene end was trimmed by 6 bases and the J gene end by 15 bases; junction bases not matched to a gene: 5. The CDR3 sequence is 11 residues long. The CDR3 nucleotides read TGTGCCAGCAGAGACAGGGGGCCACGGTTCTTC. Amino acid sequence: CASRDRGPRFF.

CDR3 DNA: TGTGCCAGCAGTCCTAGGGACGGAGGAAAGGGAGATACGCAGTATTTT. Translated, it gives CASSPRDGGKGDTQYF. V usage is TRBV12-3 or TRBV12-4 and J usage is TRBJ2-3; D tentatively reads TRBD1 or TRBD2 (5 bases each). CDR3 length equals 16 residues. Trimming stripped 5 bases from V and 5 bases from J, with 20 bases between.

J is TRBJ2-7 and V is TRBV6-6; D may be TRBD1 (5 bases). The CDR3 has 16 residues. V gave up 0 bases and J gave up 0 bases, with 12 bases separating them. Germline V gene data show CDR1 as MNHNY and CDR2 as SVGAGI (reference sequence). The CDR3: CASSYSVGRSSYEQYF. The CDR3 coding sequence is TGTGCCAGCAGTTACTCGGTGGGGCGGAGCTCCTACGAGCAGTACTTC.

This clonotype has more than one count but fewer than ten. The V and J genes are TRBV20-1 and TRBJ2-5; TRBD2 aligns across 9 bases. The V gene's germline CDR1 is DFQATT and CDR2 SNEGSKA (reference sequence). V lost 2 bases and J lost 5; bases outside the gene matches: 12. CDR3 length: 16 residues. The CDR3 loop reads CSARLFGGGARETQYF. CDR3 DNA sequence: TGCAGTGCTAGACTTTTCGGCGGGGGGGCGAGGGAGACCCAGTACTTC.

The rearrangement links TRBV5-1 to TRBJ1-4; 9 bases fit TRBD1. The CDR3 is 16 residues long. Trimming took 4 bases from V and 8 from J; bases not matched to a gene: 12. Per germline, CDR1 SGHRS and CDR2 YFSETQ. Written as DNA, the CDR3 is TGCGCCAGCAGCAATGCACCATCTACAGGGGGCGAAAAACTGTTTTTT. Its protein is CASSNAPSTGGEKLFF.

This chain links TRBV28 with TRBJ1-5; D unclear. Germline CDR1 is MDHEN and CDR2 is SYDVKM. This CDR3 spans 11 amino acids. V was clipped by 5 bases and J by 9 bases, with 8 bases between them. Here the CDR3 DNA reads TGTGCCAGCAGTGGCGACGGGCCCCAGCATTTT. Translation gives CASSGDGPQHF.

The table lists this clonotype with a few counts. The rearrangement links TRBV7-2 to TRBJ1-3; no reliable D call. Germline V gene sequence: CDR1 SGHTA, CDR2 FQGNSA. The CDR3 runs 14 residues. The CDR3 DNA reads TGTGCTTCCCGTCAAAGGAGCTCTGGAAACACCATATATTTT. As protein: CASRQRSSGNTIYF.

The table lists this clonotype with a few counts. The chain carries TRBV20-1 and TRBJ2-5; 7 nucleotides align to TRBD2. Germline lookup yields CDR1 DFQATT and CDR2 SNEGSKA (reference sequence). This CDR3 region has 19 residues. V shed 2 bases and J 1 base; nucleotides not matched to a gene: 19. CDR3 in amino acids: CSARQETSLSRIAQETQYF. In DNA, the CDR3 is TGCAGTGCTAGACAAGAGACTAGCTTAAGCCGAATAGCCCAAGAGACCCAGTACTTC.

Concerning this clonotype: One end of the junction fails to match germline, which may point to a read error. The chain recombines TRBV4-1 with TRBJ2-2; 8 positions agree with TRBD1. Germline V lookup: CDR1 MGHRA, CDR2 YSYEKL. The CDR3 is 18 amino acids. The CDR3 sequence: CASSRTLGAGGTTGGLFF. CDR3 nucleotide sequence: TGCGCCAGCAGCCGGACCTTGGGAGCAGGGGGCACCACCGGGGGGCTGTTTTTT.

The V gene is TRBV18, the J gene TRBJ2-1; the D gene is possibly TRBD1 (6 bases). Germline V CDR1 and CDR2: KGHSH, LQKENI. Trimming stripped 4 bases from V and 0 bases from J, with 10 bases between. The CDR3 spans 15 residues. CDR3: CASSLGQSSYNEQFF. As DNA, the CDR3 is TGTGCCAGCTCACTCGGACAGTCCTCCTACAATGAGCAGTTCTTC. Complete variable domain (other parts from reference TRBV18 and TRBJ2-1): NAGVMQNPRHLVRRRGQEARLRCSPMKGHSHVYWYRQLPEEGLKFMVYLQKENIIDESGMPKERFSAEFPKEGPSILRIQQVVRGDSAAYFCASSLGQSSYNEQFFGPGTRLTVL.

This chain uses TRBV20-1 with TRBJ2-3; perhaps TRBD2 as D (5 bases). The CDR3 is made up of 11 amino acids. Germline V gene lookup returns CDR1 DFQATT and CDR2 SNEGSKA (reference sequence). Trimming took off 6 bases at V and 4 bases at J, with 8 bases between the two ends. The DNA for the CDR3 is TGCAGTGCAGAAGCGGCAGATACGCAGTATTTT. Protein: CSAEAADTQYF.

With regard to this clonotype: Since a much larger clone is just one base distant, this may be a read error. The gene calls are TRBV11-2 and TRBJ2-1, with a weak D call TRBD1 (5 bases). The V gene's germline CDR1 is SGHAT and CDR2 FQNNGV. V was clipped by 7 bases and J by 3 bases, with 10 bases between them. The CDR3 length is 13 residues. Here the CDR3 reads CASKGFNYNEQFF. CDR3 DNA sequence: TGTGCCAGCAAGGGGTTTAACTACAATGAGCAGTTCTTC.

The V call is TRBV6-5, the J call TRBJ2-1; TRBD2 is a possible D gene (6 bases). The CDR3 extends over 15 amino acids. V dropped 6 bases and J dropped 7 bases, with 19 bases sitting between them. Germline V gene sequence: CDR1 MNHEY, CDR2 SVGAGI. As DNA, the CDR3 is TGTGCCAGCAGCCCCTGGGCGGGGATCGAGAATGAGCAGTTCTTC. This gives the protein CASSPWAGIENEQFF.

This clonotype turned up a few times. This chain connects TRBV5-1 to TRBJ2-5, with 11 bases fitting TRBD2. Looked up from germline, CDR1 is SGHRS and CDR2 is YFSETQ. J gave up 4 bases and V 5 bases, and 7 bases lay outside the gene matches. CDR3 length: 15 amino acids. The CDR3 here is CASRPSGGPGETQYF. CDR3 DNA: TGCGCCAGCAGACCTAGCGGGGGGCCGGGAGAGACCCAGTACTTC. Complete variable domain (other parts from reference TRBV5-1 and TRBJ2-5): KAGVTQTPRYLIKTRGQQVTLSCSPISGHRSVSWYQQTPGQGLQFLFEYFSETQRNKGNFPGRFSGRQFSNSRSEMNVSTLELGDSALYLCASRPSGGPGETQYFGPGTRLLVL.

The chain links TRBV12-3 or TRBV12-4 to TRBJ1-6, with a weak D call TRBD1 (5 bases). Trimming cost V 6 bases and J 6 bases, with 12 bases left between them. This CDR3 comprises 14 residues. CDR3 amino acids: CASSRDGPNSPLHF. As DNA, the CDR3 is TGTGCCAGCAGCCGGGACGGTCCTAATTCACCCCTCCACTTT.

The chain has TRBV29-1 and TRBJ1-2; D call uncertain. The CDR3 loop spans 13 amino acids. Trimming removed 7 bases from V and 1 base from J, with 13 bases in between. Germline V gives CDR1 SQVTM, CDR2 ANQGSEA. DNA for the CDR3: TGCAGCGGCAAGGTCGGGTTTAACTATGGCTACACCTTC. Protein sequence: CSGKVGFNYGYTF.